This T cell receptor beta chain was sequenced during a study of Graves' ophthalmopathy and Graves' hyperthyroidism. There are a few counts of this clonotype. RNA transcripts were the source from which TCR beta CDR3 regions were amplified. HTBI primers served in a first-round RT-PCR, which a second-round multiplex PCR followed. From the multiplex PCR reads, TCRdb called clonotypes with MiXCR, one entry per CDR3 protein. The table records about 390,000 distinct CDR3 sequences, 15% of them present only once. Sequencing was carried out using peripheral blood. The sequence came from a woman aged 18-29 years with stable Graves' hyperthyroidism.

The DNA of the CDR3 is TGTGCCAGCAGCGTAGGTCTCCTAGCGGTTCAAAACGAGCAGTACTTC. Protein sequence: CASSVGLLAVQNEQYF. The rearrangement joins TRBV9 to TRBJ2-7, with TRBD2 identical over 7 bases. The CDR3 contains 16 residues. Germline values: CDR1 SGDLS, CDR2 YYNGEE. V was pared by 0 bases and J by 5 bases, with 11 bases of the junction left unmatched. The full variable domain, rest sourced from reference TRBV9 and TRBJ2-7, is DSGVTQTPKHLITATGQRVTLRCSPRSGDLSVYWYQQSLDQGLQFLIQYYNGEERAKGNILERFSAQQFPDLHSELNLSSLELGDSALYFCASSVGLLAVQNEQYFGPGTRLTVT.